The entry below describes one TCR beta chain. No antigen is known for it. No much larger clone is present one base from it, and per-base qualities are unavailable. This entry comes from a study of vaccination effects on CD4 cells after COVID-19 (dated by TCRdb to between 2022 and 2023). Context from the whole study: The ViraFEST assay stimulated PBMC with viral peptide pools and then used TCR sequencing to identify antigen-specific CD4+ T cell clonotypes by expansion. Each participant received two doses of an mRNA SARS-CoV-2 vaccine, either BNT162b2 or mRNA-1273. Altogether, about 10 COVID-19 convalescent patients and several SARS-CoV-2-naive healthy vaccine recipients made up the full study. SARS-CoV-2 spike-specific CD4+ TCR repertoires were compared before and after mRNA vaccination in COVID-19 convalescent patients and in infection-naive vaccine recipients. Over 1.5 million PBMC per well were cultured with 9 to 10 ug/ml peptides in IMDM containing approximately 4.7% human AB serum, about 9.6 IU/ml IL-2 and gentamicin. The Oncomine TCR Beta short-read assay on an Illumina iSeq 100 was used to sequence cultures from other donors in the study. On the study overall, not on this receptor specifically: Marked clonal contraction was observed in both infection-induced and vaccine-induced clones at late post-vaccination timepoints, consistent with waning T cell responses. In healthy vaccine recipients, vaccine-induced clones were almost all SARS-CoV-2 mono-reactive, with only 1 of 255 being cross-reactive with common cold coronaviruses. Limitations of the study were the small number of convalescent patients and the absence of early post-infection timepoints.

To prepare the library, the immunoSEQ multiplex PCR assay was applied. DNA from the cultured, isolated CD4+ T cells was subjected to TCR beta CDR3 sequencing. Per the original workflow: Non-productive TCR sequences were discarded, and reads were trimmed to the CDR3 region, with only CDR3s of 7 or more amino acids retained. The MANAFEST web app was used to pick out antigen-specific clonotypes by comparing their expansion in peptide wells with that in reference cultures. Positive clones required FDR<0.05 expansion versus reference and all other wells, odds ratio above 5, and frequency above 0.1% in two replicate wells. A clonotype was defined as cross-reactive if the clonotype was significantly expanded both in SARS-CoV-2 spike wells and in at least one common cold coronavirus spike condition. Using the stringdist R package, CDR3 similarity was measured by Levenshtein distance, and unrooted trees were constructed with ape in R 3.6.1. TCRdb obtained this table from immuneACCESS and retained in-frame rearrangements with V and J assigned. These tables miss some clones; where compared with another copy, unresolved V genes account for less than half of the shortfall, and the remainder is unexplained. The V and J calls and the clone size are those of that table, but D and trimming were determined from the DNA. A total of tens of thousands of clones appear in this sample, 68% of them only once. Of the sample, 4% to 4.5% falls within the top ten clones.

After 10 days of culture, CD4+ T cells were isolated with the EasySep CD4+ T cell isolation kit. The absence of prior SARS-CoV-2 infection in healthy vaccine recipients was confirmed by negative nucleocapsid antibodies before and after vaccination. Half of the culture medium was replaced with fresh IL-2-containing medium on days 3 and 7. Unless noted otherwise, every peptide stimulation condition was cultured in triplicate wells. Using Ficoll-Paque Plus gradient centrifugation, PBMC were separated from whole blood and then either used fresh or cryopreserved at -140C. The QIAamp micro DNA kit was used to extract genomic DNA from the cultured CD4+ T cells. Sequenced material: CD4+ T cells from PBMCs cultured without peptide, taken before COVID-19 vaccination. The receptor's source is a human donor who received a COVID-19 vaccine.

The encoded CDR3 is CASSFIDTYGYTF. The DNA reads as follows: TGTGCCAGCAGTTTCATTGACACCTATGGCTACACCTTC. The rearranged chain carries TRBV27 and TRBJ1-2; confidence is insufficient to name the D gene. The germline V gene (reference sequence) supplies CDR1 MNHEY and CDR2 SMNVEV. Trimming at the junction amounts to 3 bases on V and 4 bases on J, and the germline ends lie 9 bases apart. From cysteine to phenylalanine, the CDR3 is 13 amino acids long. This entry keeps only the CDR3 DNA: 39 bases, framed from base 1.